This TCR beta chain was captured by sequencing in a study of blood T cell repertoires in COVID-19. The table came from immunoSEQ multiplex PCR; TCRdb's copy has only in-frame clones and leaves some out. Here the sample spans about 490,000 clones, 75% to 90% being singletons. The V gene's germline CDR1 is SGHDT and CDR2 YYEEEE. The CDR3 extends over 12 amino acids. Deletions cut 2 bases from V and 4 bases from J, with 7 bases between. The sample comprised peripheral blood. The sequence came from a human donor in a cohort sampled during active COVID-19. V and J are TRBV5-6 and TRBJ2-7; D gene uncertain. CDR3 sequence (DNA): TGTGCCAGCAGCTTTAACAGTTACGAGCAGTACTTC. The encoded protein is CASSFNSYEQYF.